This TCR beta chain appears in the sequencing data of a study of control samples from healthy donors and cancer patients (dated by TCRdb to about 2020). V is cut by 0 bases and J by 4 bases, and the space between the germline ends is 14 bases. The CDR3 measures 16 amino acids from cysteine to phenylalanine. Kept here is only the CDR3 DNA, which spans 48 bases and is read in frame from base 1. In the germline V gene, CDR1 corresponds to LGHNA and CDR2 to YNFKEQ. Receptor amplification or capture employed the immunoSEQ multiplex PCR assay. TCRdb took this table from immuneACCESS and kept in-frame rearrangements with V and J called. Such tables lack part of the clones; where checked against another copy, unresolved V genes explain under half of the gap, and the rest is unexplained. The sample contains about 160,000 clones, roughly nine tenths of them found a single time. The top ten clonotypes cover less than 0.75% of the sample.

On this clone itself: Its antigen has not been determined. No much larger clonotype is one base removed from it; base qualities were not supplied.

The V and J genes are TRBV4-2 and TRBJ2-3, with the D segment possibly TRBD1 or TRBD2, each aligning over 7 bases. The specimen sequenced was blood. The TCR comes from a woman aged 30 to 39 in good health. The CDR3 has the sequence CASSQEGGGSPDTQYF. The nucleotide sequence reads TGTGCCAGCAGCCAAGAAGGGGGCGGGAGTCCAGATACGCAGTATTTT.